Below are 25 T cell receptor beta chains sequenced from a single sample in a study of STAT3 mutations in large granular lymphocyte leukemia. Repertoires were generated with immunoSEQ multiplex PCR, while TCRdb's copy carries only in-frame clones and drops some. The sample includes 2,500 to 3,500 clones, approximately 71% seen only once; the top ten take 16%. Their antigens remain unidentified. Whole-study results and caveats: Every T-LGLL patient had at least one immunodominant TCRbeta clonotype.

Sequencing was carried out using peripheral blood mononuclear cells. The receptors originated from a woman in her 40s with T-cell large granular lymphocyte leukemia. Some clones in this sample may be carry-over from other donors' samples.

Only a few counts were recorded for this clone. CDR3 amino acids: CASSLGANQPQHF. The CDR3 DNA is TGCGCCAGCAGCCTAGGCGCCAATCAGCCCCAGCATTTT. This chain joins TRBV4-3 and TRBJ1-5; D is unresolved. Deletions cut 4 bases from V and 3 bases from J, with 7 bases between. CDR3 length: 13 amino acids. CDR1 and CDR2 (germline): LGHNA, YSLEER.

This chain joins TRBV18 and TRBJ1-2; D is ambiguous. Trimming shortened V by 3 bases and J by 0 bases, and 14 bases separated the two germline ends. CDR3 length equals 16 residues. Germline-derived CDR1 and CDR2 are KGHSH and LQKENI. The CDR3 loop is CASSPDPGNPNYGYTF. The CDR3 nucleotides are TGTGCCAGCTCACCGGATCCGGGGAACCCTAACTATGGCTACACCTTC.

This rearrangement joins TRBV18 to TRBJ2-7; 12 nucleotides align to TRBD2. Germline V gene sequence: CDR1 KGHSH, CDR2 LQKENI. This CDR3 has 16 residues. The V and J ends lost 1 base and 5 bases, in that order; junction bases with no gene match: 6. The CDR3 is CASSPRGLAGGHEQYF. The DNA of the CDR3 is TGTGCCAGCTCACCACGAGGTCTAGCGGGAGGGCACGAGCAGTACTTC.

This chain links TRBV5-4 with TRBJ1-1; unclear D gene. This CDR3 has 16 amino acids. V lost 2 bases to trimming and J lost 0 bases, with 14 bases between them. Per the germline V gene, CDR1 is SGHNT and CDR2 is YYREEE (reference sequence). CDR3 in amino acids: CASSFPFGDLNTEAFF. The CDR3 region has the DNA TGTGCCAGCAGCTTCCCCTTTGGGGATTTGAACACTGAAGCTTTCTTT.

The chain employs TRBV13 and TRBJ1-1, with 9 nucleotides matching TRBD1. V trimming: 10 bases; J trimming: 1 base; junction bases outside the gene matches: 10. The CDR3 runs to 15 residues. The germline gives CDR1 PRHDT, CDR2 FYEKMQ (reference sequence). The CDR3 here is CATGTGYSENTEAFF. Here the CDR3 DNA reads TGTGCCACCGGGACAGGGTATTCGGAGAACACTGAAGCTTTCTTT.

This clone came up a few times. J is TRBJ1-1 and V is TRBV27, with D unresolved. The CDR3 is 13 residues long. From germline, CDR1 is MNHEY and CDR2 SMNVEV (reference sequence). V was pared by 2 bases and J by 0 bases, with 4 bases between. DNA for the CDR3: TGTGCCAGCAGTTTACGTTTGAACACTGAAGCTTTCTTT. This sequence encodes CASSLRLNTEAFF.

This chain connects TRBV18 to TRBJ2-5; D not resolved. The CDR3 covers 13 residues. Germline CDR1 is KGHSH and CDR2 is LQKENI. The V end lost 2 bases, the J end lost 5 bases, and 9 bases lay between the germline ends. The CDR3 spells CASSPGVQETQYF. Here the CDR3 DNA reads TGTGCCAGCTCACCAGGGGTCCAGGAGACCCAGTACTTC.

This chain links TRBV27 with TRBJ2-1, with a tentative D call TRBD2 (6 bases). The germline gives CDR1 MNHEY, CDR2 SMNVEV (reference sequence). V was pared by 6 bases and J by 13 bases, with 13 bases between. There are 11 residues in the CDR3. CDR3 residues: CASSALGLQFF. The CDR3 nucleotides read TGTGCCAGCAGCGCCCTGGGACTCCAGTTCTTC.

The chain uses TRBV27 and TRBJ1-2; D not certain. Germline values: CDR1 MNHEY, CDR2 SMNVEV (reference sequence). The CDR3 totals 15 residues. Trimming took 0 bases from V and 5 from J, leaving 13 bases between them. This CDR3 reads CASSLSGLAPYGYTF. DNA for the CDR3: TGTGCCAGCAGTTTATCGGGCCTTGCCCCATATGGCTACACCTTC.

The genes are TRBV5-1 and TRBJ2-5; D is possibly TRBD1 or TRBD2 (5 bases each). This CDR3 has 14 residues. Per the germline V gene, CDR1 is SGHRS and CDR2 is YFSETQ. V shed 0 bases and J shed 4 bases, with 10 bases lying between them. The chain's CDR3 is CASSLGRGRETQYF. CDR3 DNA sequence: TGCGCCAGCAGCTTGGGCCGGGGACGAGAGACCCAGTACTTC.

CDR3 sequence (DNA): TGTGCCAGCAGCCCCGCTAGCGGGCTTCCCTACAATGAGCAGTTCTTC. Amino acids: CASSPASGLPYNEQFF. This rearrangement joins TRBV7-9 to TRBJ2-1; 8 positions agree with TRBD2. The V gene end was trimmed by 5 bases and the J gene end by 2 bases; junction bases not matched to a gene: 8. This CDR3 region has 16 residues. Germline V gene data show CDR1 as SEHNR and CDR2 as FQNEAQ (reference sequence).

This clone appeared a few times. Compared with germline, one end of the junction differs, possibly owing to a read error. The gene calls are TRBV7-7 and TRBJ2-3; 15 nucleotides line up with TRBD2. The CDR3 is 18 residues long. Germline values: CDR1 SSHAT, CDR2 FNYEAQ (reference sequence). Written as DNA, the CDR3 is TGTGCTAGCAGCCCGGGACTAGCGGGAGGCTCTAGCACAGATACGCAGTATTTT. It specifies CASSPGLAGGSSTDTQYF.

CDR3 nucleotides: TGTGCCAGCAGCTTCAGTTTAGGTCGGTCCTACGAGCAGTACTTC. This codes for CASSFSLGRSYEQYF. The J gene is TRBJ2-7, the V gene TRBV5-6; D gene ambiguous. The CDR3 extends over 15 amino acids. In germline, CDR1 is SGHDT, CDR2 YYEEEE. V lost 2 bases and J lost 1, with 13 bases in between.

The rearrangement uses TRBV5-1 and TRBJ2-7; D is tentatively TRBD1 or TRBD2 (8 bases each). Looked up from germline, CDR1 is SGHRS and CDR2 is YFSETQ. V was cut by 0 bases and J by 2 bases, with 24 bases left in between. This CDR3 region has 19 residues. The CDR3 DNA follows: TGCGCCAGCAGCTTGGCCGGGACAGGCTTAGCGGGAAGCCCCTACGAGCAGTACTTC. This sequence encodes CASSLAGTGLAGSPYEQYF.

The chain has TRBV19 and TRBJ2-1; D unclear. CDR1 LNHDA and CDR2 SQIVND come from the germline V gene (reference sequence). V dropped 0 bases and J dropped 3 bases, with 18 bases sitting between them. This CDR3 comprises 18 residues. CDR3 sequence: CASSIDVRQMTRYNEQFF. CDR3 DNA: TGTGCCAGTAGTATAGATGTCCGGCAGATGACCCGCTACAATGAGCAGTTCTTC.

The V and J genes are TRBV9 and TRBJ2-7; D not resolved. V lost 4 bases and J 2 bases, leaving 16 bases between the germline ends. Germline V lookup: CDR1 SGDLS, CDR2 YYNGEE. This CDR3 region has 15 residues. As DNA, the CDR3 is TGTGCCAGCAGCCCGGGCCTACAACGCACCTACGAGCAGTACTTC. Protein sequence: CASSPGLQRTYEQYF.

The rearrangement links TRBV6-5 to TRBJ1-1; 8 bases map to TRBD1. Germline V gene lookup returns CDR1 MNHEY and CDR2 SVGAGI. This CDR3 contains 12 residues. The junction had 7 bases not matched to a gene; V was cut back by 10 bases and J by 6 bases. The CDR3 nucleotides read TGTGCCACCTGGACAGGGAGCGCTGAAGCTTTCTTT. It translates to CATWTGSAEAFF.

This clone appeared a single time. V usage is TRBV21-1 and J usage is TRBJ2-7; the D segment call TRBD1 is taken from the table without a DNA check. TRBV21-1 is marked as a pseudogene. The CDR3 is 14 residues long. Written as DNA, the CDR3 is TGTGCCAGCAGCTCCCGGGACAGGGACTACGAGCAGTACTTC. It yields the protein CASSSRDRDYEQYF.

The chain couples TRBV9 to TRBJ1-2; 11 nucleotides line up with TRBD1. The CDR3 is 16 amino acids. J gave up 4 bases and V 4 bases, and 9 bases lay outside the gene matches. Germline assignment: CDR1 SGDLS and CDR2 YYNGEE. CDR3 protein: CASSPRDRGFLYGYTF. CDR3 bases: TGTGCCAGCAGCCCCAGGGACAGGGGGTTTCTCTATGGCTACACCTTC.

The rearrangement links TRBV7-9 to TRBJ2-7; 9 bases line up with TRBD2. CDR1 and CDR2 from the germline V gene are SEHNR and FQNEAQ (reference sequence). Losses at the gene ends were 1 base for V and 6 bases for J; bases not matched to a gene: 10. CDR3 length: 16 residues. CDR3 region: CASSLDGGRASSEQYF. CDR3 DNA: TGTGCCAGCAGCTTAGATGGCGGGAGGGCCAGCTCCGAGCAGTACTTC.

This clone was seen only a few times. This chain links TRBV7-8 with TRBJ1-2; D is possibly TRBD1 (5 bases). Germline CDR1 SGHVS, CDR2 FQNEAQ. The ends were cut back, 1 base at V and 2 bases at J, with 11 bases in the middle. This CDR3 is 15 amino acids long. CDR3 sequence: CASSLEGTANYGYTF. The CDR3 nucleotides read TGTGCCAGCAGCTTAGAGGGGACGGCAAACTATGGCTACACCTTC.

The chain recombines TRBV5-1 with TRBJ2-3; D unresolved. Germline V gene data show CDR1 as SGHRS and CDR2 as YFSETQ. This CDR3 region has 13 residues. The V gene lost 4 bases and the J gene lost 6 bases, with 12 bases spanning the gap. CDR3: CASSPQGVDTQYF. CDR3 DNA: TGCGCCAGCAGCCCCCAAGGAGTGGATACGCAGTATTTT.

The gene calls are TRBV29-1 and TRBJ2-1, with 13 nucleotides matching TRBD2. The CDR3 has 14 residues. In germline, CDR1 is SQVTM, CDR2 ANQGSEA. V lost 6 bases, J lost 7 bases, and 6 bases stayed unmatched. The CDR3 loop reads CSVAGLAGVNEQFF. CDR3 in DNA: TGCAGCGTCGCCGGACTAGCGGGGGTGAATGAGCAGTTCTTC.

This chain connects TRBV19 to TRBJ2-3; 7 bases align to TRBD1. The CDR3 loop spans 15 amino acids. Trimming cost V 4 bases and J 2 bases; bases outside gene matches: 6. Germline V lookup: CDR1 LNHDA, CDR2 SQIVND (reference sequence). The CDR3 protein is CASSTRQGFTDTQYF. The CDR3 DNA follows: TGTGCCAGTAGTACTAGACAGGGTTTCACAGATACGCAGTATTTT.

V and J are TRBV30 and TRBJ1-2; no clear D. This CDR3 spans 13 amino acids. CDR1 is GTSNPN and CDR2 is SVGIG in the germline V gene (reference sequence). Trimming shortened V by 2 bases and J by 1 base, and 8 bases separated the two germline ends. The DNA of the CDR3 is TGTGCCTGGAGTTCTGAGATTAACTATGGCTACACCTTC. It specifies CAWSSEINYGYTF.